Listed below are T cell receptor beta chains from one sample, sequenced in a study of T cells after posttransplantation cyclophosphamide. Assay used: immunoSEQ multiplex PCR; TCRdb lists only in-frame clones, some missing. The sample lists roughly 8,700 clones, 90% occurring once. This material consisted of CD4+ T cells sorted from blood, taken approximately 1,300 days after allogeneic stem cell transplant with posttransplant cyclophosphamide. These TCRs come from a female patient aged 45-65 years who received an allogeneic stem cell transplant from a related donor, was CMV-positive, and had no GVHD. These T cells may partly come from the graft donor. Each CDR3 is given with its conserved first and last residue. D genes are given only for firm matches. Clone size is shown for a subset of rows, as once, few, many or a class of expanded clone.

j_call: TRBJ2-1
d_call: .
v_call: TRBV10-3
clone_size: few
cdr3_aa: CAIGRQTNLYNEQFF
cdr3_nt: TGTGCCATCGGGCGACAGACCAACCTATACAATGAGCAGTTCTTC

j_call: TRBJ1-1
d_call: .
v_call: TRBV27
clone_size: .
cdr3_aa: CVVKEGSPWTEAFF
cdr3_nt: TGTGTCGTAAAAGAGGGCTCCCCTTGGACTGAAGCTTTCTTT

j_call: TRBJ2-5
d_call: .
v_call: TRBV7-9
clone_size: .
cdr3_aa: CASTLRGGETQYF
cdr3_nt: TGTGCCAGCACCCTTCGGGGAGGAGAGACCCAGTACTTC

j_call: TRBJ2-7
d_call: TRBD2
v_call: TRBV28
clone_size: .
cdr3_aa: CASSLSLGRGGRDYSYEQYF
cdr3_nt: TGTGCCAGCAGTTTATCTCTCGGACGTGGCGGGAGGGATTATTCCTACGAGCAGTACTTC

j_call: TRBJ2-7
d_call: .
v_call: TRBV7-2
clone_size: .
cdr3_aa: CASSSGPGGDSYEQYF
cdr3_nt: TGTGCCAGCAGCTCCGGACCCGGAGGTGATTCCTACGAGCAGTACTTC

j_call: TRBJ2-3
d_call: .
v_call: TRBV6-4
clone_size: .
cdr3_aa: CASSDSSRSTDTQYF
cdr3_nt: TGTGCCAGCAGTGACTCTTCCCGGTCTACAGATACGCAGTATTTT

j_call: TRBJ1-2
d_call: TRBD1
v_call: TRBV19
clone_size: .
cdr3_aa: CASTPGTGGGANYGYTF
cdr3_nt: TGTGCCAGTACCCCCGGGACAGGGGGCGGGGCTAACTATGGCTACACCTTC

j_call: TRBJ1-2
d_call: .
v_call: TRBV7-6
clone_size: .
cdr3_aa: CASSSRQRGGYTF
cdr3_nt: TGTGCCAGCAGCTCACGACAAAGAGGGGGCTACACCTTC

j_call: TRBJ2-7
d_call: .
v_call: TRBV7-2
clone_size: .
cdr3_aa: CASSLVDTYEQYF
cdr3_nt: TGTGCCAGCAGCTTAGTGGACACCTACGAGCAGTACTTC

j_call: TRBJ2-7
d_call: .
v_call: TRBV7-2
clone_size: .
cdr3_aa: CASSLVEVAPGRNEQYF
cdr3_nt: TGTGCCAGCAGCTTAGTAGAGGTAGCCCCAGGGCGAAACGAGCAGTACTTC

j_call: TRBJ2-7
d_call: .
v_call: TRBV11-2
clone_size: .
cdr3_aa: CASSLDHPSRWRVRTYEQYF
cdr3_nt: TGTGCCAGCAGCTTAGACCACCCCTCCCGGTGGAGGGTGAGAACCTACGAGCAGTACTTC

j_call: TRBJ1-6
d_call: .
v_call: TRBV7-2
clone_size: .
cdr3_aa: CASRPRGGTENSPLHF
cdr3_nt: TGTGCCAGCCGACCCCGGGGGGGGACGGAGAATTCACCCCTCCACTTT

j_call: TRBJ2-3
d_call: .
v_call: TRBV5-1
clone_size: .
cdr3_aa: CASSLEEGAQYF
cdr3_nt: TGCGCCAGCAGCTTGGAGGAGGGTGCGCAGTATTTT

j_call: TRBJ1-2
d_call: .
v_call: TRBV4-2
clone_size: .
cdr3_aa: CASSQEGPGVYGYTF
cdr3_nt: TGTGCCAGCAGCCAAGAAGGGCCAGGGGTGTATGGCTACACCTTC

j_call: TRBJ1-1
d_call: TRBD1
v_call: TRBV28
clone_size: .
cdr3_aa: CASSQTGTGTYEAFF
cdr3_nt: TGTGCCAGCAGCCAAACCGGGACAGGGACCTATGAAGCTTTCTTT

j_call: TRBJ2-5
d_call: TRBD1
v_call: TRBV27
clone_size: .
cdr3_aa: CASTPKGTEPSETQYF
cdr3_nt: TGTGCCAGCACCCCCAAGGGGACAGAACCCTCGGAGACCCAGTACTTC

j_call: TRBJ2-5
d_call: TRBD1
v_call: TRBV29-1
clone_size: .
cdr3_aa: CSVQSGTGWVGTQYF
cdr3_nt: TGCAGCGTCCAGTCCGGGACAGGGTGGGTGGGGACCCAGTACTTC

j_call: TRBJ2-3
d_call: TRBD1
v_call: TRBV6-4
clone_size: .
cdr3_aa: CATSQGAVDTQYF
cdr3_nt: TGTGCCACTTCACAGGGGGCTGTGGATACGCAGTATTTT

j_call: TRBJ2-5
d_call: .
v_call: TRBV5-4
clone_size: .
cdr3_aa: CASSLDREETQYF
cdr3_nt: TGTGCCAGCAGCTTGGACAGGGAAGAGACCCAGTACTTC

j_call: TRBJ2-7
d_call: .
v_call: TRBV27
clone_size: .
cdr3_aa: CASSQRKREGQGLGPYEQYF
cdr3_nt: TGTGCCAGCAGTCAACGAAAGCGGGAGGGACAGGGACTGGGCCCCTACGAGCAGTACTTC

j_call: TRBJ2-1
d_call: TRBD1
v_call: TRBV5-1
clone_size: .
cdr3_aa: CASRTPGQIPGQFF
cdr3_nt: TGCGCCAGCAGAACCCCGGGACAGATACCGGGGCAGTTCTTC

j_call: TRBJ2-3
d_call: TRBD2
v_call: TRBV10-1
clone_size: .
cdr3_aa: CASSESTSGRDTQYF
cdr3_nt: TGCGCCAGCAGTGAGTCTACTAGCGGGAGGGATACGCAGTATTTT

j_call: TRBJ2-7
d_call: .
v_call: TRBV5-4
clone_size: .
cdr3_aa: CASSLAGESVYEQYF
cdr3_nt: TGTGCCAGCAGCTTGGCCGGGGAGTCGGTCTACGAGCAGTACTTC

j_call: TRBJ2-5
d_call: TRBD1
v_call: TRBV7-9
clone_size: .
cdr3_aa: CASSWSTGSEETQYF
cdr3_nt: TGTGCCAGCAGCTGGTCGACAGGGAGCGAAGAGACCCAGTACTTC

j_call: TRBJ2-5
d_call: .
v_call: TRBV5-1
clone_size: .
cdr3_aa: CASSFRGSGETQYF
cdr3_nt: TGCGCCAGCAGCTTCCGGGGTAGCGGAGAGACCCAGTACTTC

j_call: TRBJ1-4
d_call: .
v_call: TRBV6-6
clone_size: .
cdr3_aa: CASSYSGPGEKLFF
cdr3_nt: TGTGCCAGCAGTTACTCGGGGCCTGGGGAAAAACTGTTTTTT

j_call: TRBJ2-3
d_call: TRBD2
v_call: TRBV7-9
clone_size: .
cdr3_aa: CASSLDTGGDRTDTQYF
cdr3_nt: TGTGCCAGCAGCTTAGATACGGGAGGGGACCGCACAGATACGCAGTATTTT

j_call: TRBJ2-5
d_call: .
v_call: TRBV11-2
clone_size: .
cdr3_aa: CASSPRGFGGETQYF
cdr3_nt: TGTGCCAGCAGCCCCAGGGGGTTTGGAGGGGAGACCCAGTACTTC

j_call: TRBJ1-5
d_call: TRBD1
v_call: TRBV18
clone_size: .
cdr3_aa: CASSQGQGRDQPQHF
cdr3_nt: TGTGCCAGCTCCCAAGGACAGGGTCGGGATCAGCCCCAGCATTTT

j_call: TRBJ1-4
d_call: TRBD1
v_call: TRBV2
clone_size: .
cdr3_aa: CASSLQGAANEKLFF
cdr3_nt: TGTGCCAGCAGTCTTCAGGGGGCTGCTAATGAAAAACTGTTTTTT

j_call: TRBJ1-5
d_call: .
v_call: TRBV6-1
clone_size: .
cdr3_aa: CASSPRENQPQHF
cdr3_nt: TGTGCCAGCAGCCCTAGGGAGAATCAGCCCCAGCATTTT

j_call: TRBJ1-1
d_call: TRBD1
v_call: TRBV29-1
clone_size: .
cdr3_aa: CSGTGMNTEAFF
cdr3_nt: TGCAGCGGGACAGGGATGAACACTGAAGCTTTCTTT

j_call: TRBJ2-4
d_call: TRBD2
v_call: TRBV19
clone_size: .
cdr3_aa: CASSIVWASGVLAKNIQYF
cdr3_nt: TGTGCCAGTAGTATAGTTTGGGCTAGCGGGGTTCTAGCCAAAAACATTCAGTACTTC

j_call: TRBJ2-7
d_call: TRBD2
v_call: TRBV10-3
clone_size: .
cdr3_aa: CAISEWTSGPNSYEQYF
cdr3_nt: TGTGCCATCAGTGAGTGGACTAGCGGGCCGAACTCCTACGAGCAGTACTTC

j_call: TRBJ2-7
d_call: .
v_call: TRBV20-1
clone_size: .
cdr3_aa: CSARSNEQYF
cdr3_nt: TGCAGTGCCAGGTCAAACGAGCAGTACTTC

j_call: TRBJ1-2
d_call: .
v_call: TRBV5-1
clone_size: .
cdr3_aa: CASSFRGSNYGYTF
cdr3_nt: TGCGCCAGCAGCTTCAGGGGAAGTAACTATGGCTACACCTTC

j_call: TRBJ2-7
d_call: .
v_call: TRBV9
clone_size: .
cdr3_aa: CASSVAQGPYEQYF
cdr3_nt: TGTGCCAGCAGCGTAGCTCAGGGGCCCTACGAGCAGTACTTC

j_call: TRBJ2-1
d_call: TRBD1
v_call: TRBV11-1
clone_size: .
cdr3_aa: CASSLVLRGTGYNEQFF
cdr3_nt: TGTGCCAGCAGCTTGGTCCTGCGGGGGACAGGGTACAATGAGCAGTTCTTC

j_call: TRBJ2-7
d_call: .
v_call: TRBV9
clone_size: .
cdr3_aa: CASSVEKGKQYF
cdr3_nt: TGTGCCAGCAGCGTAGAGAAGGGGAAGCAGTACTTC

j_call: TRBJ2-7
d_call: TRBD1
v_call: TRBV18
clone_size: once
cdr3_aa: CASSPFLGGQGAYEQYF
cdr3_nt: TGTGCCAGCTCACCATTCCTAGGAGGACAGGGCGCCTACGAGCAGTACTTC

j_call: TRBJ1-1
d_call: TRBD1
v_call: TRBV19
clone_size: once
cdr3_aa: CASRGQRTRNTEAFF
cdr3_nt: TGTGCCAGTCGGGGACAGAGAACTCGAAACACTGAAGCTTTCTTT

j_call: TRBJ2-1
d_call: TRBD1
v_call: TRBV6-1
clone_size: .
cdr3_aa: CASRPGQGANEQFF
cdr3_nt: TGTGCCAGCAGGCCGGGACAGGGGGCTAATGAGCAGTTCTTC

j_call: TRBJ2-7
d_call: TRBD1
v_call: TRBV2
clone_size: once
cdr3_aa: CASSGQGIGEQYF
cdr3_nt: TGTGCCAGCAGCGGACAGGGGATCGGCGAGCAGTACTTC

j_call: TRBJ2-3
d_call: .
v_call: TRBV7-3
clone_size: .
cdr3_aa: CASSLGGGLGTDTQYF
cdr3_nt: TGTGCCAGCAGCTTAGGGGGGGGCTTAGGCACAGATACGCAGTATTTT

j_call: TRBJ2-5
d_call: .
v_call: TRBV29-1
clone_size: .
cdr3_aa: CSVSGSRETQYF
cdr3_nt: TGCAGCGTTTCAGGTAGTAGGGAGACCCAGTACTTC

j_call: TRBJ1-2
d_call: .
v_call: TRBV29-1
clone_size: few
cdr3_aa: CSVEVPLGLTLGYTF
cdr3_nt: TGCAGCGTTGAAGTACCGCTTGGGCTTACCCTCGGCTACACCTTC

j_call: TRBJ1-2
d_call: .
v_call: TRBV11-2
clone_size: .
cdr3_aa: CASSLGRGRPSYGYTF
cdr3_nt: TGTGCCAGCAGCTTAGGGAGAGGGAGACCTAGCTATGGCTACACCTTC

j_call: TRBJ2-5
d_call: .
v_call: TRBV15
clone_size: once
cdr3_aa: CATSSGYRRETQYF
cdr3_nt: TGTGCCACCAGCTCAGGGTATAGGCGGGAGACCCAGTACTTC

j_call: TRBJ2-5
d_call: .
v_call: TRBV18
clone_size: .
cdr3_aa: CASSPIRSGETQYF
cdr3_nt: TGTGCCAGCTCACCAATACGAAGTGGCGAGACCCAGTACTTC

j_call: TRBJ2-4
d_call: .
v_call: TRBV15
clone_size: .
cdr3_aa: CATSRDRGNLAKNIQYF
cdr3_nt: TGTGCCACCAGCAGAGATCGGGGGAATTTAGCCAAAAACATTCAGTACTTC

j_call: TRBJ2-1
d_call: TRBD2
v_call: TRBV6-5
clone_size: few
cdr3_aa: CATRLAGYNEQFF
cdr3_nt: TGTGCCACCAGACTAGCGGGGTACAATGAGCAGTTCTTC

j_call: TRBJ2-1
d_call: TRBD2
v_call: TRBV2
clone_size: .
cdr3_aa: CASNEREMNEQFF
cdr3_nt: TGTGCCAGCAATGAGCGGGAGATGAATGAGCAGTTCTTC

j_call: TRBJ2-2
d_call: .
v_call: TRBV7-6
clone_size: .
cdr3_aa: CASSLGPGQGSSANTGELFF
cdr3_nt: TGTGCCAGCAGCTTAGGCCCGGGACAAGGAAGTTCCGCGAACACCGGGGAGCTGTTTTTT

j_call: TRBJ1-1
d_call: .
v_call: TRBV7-3
clone_size: .
cdr3_aa: CASSLARNTEAFF
cdr3_nt: TGTGCCAGCAGCTTAGCCAGAAACACTGAAGCTTTCTTT

j_call: TRBJ2-3
d_call: TRBD2
v_call: TRBV15
clone_size: .
cdr3_aa: CATSSGTSARTDTQYF
cdr3_nt: TGTGCCACCAGCAGCGGGACTAGCGCACGCACAGATACGCAGTATTTT

j_call: TRBJ2-7
d_call: TRBD2
v_call: TRBV5-1
clone_size: .
cdr3_aa: CASSLAPASGNAQYF
cdr3_nt: TGCGCCAGCAGCCTGGCTCCCGCTAGCGGGAATGCGCAGTACTTC